Each of the 28 T cell receptor beta chains below was sequenced from the same sample in a study of T cell repertoires in cytomegalovirus infection. Via MiXCR, TCRdb re-called the reads, giving one row per CDR3 protein. The sample has 250,000 to 300,000 distinct CDR3 sequences, about 15% seen once. Material for sequencing was CD8+ T cells from PBMCs. Receptor source: a human donor in good health (CMV status not recorded). Some clones in this sample may be carry-over from other donors' samples.

This clonotype came up a few times. The chain has TRBV9 and TRBJ2-3; perhaps D is TRBD1 or TRBD2 (5 bases each). Trimming left V 0 bases short and J 2 bases short, with 10 bases between. Germline loops: CDR1 SGDLS, CDR2 YYNGEE. This CDR3 is 15 amino acids long. CDR3 DNA sequence: TGTGCCAGCAGCGTAGCGGGGCTCCCCACAGATACGCAGTATTTT. It encodes CASSVAGLPTDTQYF.

This clonotype was seen ten or more times. V is TRBV7-8 and J is TRBJ2-6, with a possible D match to TRBD2 (6 bases). CDR3 length: 16 amino acids. Trimming took off 3 bases at V and 3 bases at J, with 12 bases between the two ends. Germline-derived CDR1 and CDR2 are SGHVS and FQNEAQ. This CDR3 reads CASSFRGGYGANVLTF. The CDR3 DNA reads TGTGCCAGCAGCTTCCGGGGAGGATATGGGGCCAACGTCCTGACTTTC.

The table lists this clonotype with many counts. The chain recombines TRBV4-1 with TRBJ2-1, with D uncertain. The CDR3 is made up of 13 amino acids. V shed 0 bases and J shed 9 bases, with 9 bases lying between them. Germline CDR1 MGHRA, CDR2 YSYEKL. The CDR3: CASSQESRGEQFF. The CDR3 region has the DNA TGCGCCAGCAGCCAAGAATCAAGAGGTGAGCAGTTCTTC.

The chain combines TRBV28 with TRBJ2-3, with D perhaps matching TRBD2 (6 bases). This CDR3 region has 18 residues. In germline, CDR1 is MDHEN, CDR2 SYDVKM. Trimming shortened V by 0 bases and J by 0 bases, and 16 bases separated the two germline ends. CDR3 loop: CASSLWGGLQASTDTQYF. CDR3 DNA sequence: TGTGCCAGCAGTTTATGGGGGGGACTTCAAGCTAGCACAGATACGCAGTATTTT. Variable domain in full (rest from reference TRBV28 and TRBJ2-3): DVKVTQSSRYLVKRTGEKVFLECVQDMDHENMFWYRQDPGLGLRLIYFSYDVKMKEKGDIPEGYSVSREKKERFSLILESASTNQTSMYLCASSLWGGLQASTDTQYFGPGTRLTVL.

The table lists this clonotype with a few counts. This rearrangement joins TRBV20-1 to TRBJ2-5; no clear D. The germline gives CDR1 DFQATT, CDR2 SNEGSKA (reference sequence). With 3 bases removed from V and 4 bases from J, the gap between germline ends came to 21 bases. There are 16 residues in the CDR3. CDR3 protein: CSASVPTIDGRETQYF. CDR3 sequence (DNA): TGCAGTGCTAGCGTCCCTACAATTGATGGGCGAGAGACCCAGTACTTC.

This clonotype appeared many times. V usage is TRBV2 and J usage is TRBJ2-1, with D perhaps given as TRBD1 or TRBD2 (5 bases each). The CDR3 consists of 14 residues. In germline, CDR1 is SNHLY, CDR2 FYNNEI. The germline V and J ends were trimmed by 6 bases and 6 bases, with 15 bases remaining between them. CDR3 nucleotides: TGTGCCAGCAGGGTAGGACACCGGGGCAATGAGCAGTTCTTC. As protein: CASRVGHRGNEQFF.

The chain combines TRBV28 with TRBJ1-4; TRBD1 might be the D (5 bases). The germline V gene encodes CDR1 MDHEN and CDR2 SYDVKM. V dropped 3 bases and J dropped 0 bases, with 14 bases sitting between them. The CDR3 length is 17 residues. CDR3 in amino acids: CASSFRAALATNEKLFF. The CDR3 DNA reads TGTGCCAGCAGTTTCAGGGCAGCCCTTGCAACTAATGAAAAACTGTTTTTT. Filled out from reference TRBV28 and TRBJ1-4, the complete variable domain reads DVKVTQSSRYLVKRTGEKVFLECVQDMDHENMFWYRQDPGLGLRLIYFSYDVKMKEKGDIPEGYSVSREKKERFSLILESASTNQTSMYLCASSFRAALATNEKLFFGSGTQLSVL.

This clonotype was detected a few times. The chain employs TRBV29-1 and TRBJ1-2; D unclear. The CDR3 spans 13 residues. V was cut by 2 bases and J by 3 bases, with 10 bases left in between. The germline V gene encodes CDR1 SQVTM and CDR2 ANQGSEA. The CDR3 DNA is TGCAGCGTTGAATCGGGATCCTACTATGGCTACACCTTC. Residues: CSVESGSYYGYTF. The entire variable domain, with the rest obtained from reference TRBV29-1 and TRBJ1-2, is as follows: SAVISQKPSRDICQRGTSLTIQCQVDSQVTMMFWYRQQPGQSLTLIATANQGSEATYESGFVIDKFPISRPNLTFSTLTVSNMSPEDSSIYLCSVESGSYYGYTFGSGTRLTVV.

The chain combines TRBV7-9 with TRBJ2-7; D uncertain. V lost 3 bases and J 2 bases, leaving 11 bases between the germline ends. This CDR3 comprises 14 residues. From germline, CDR1 is SEHNR and CDR2 FQNEAQ (reference sequence). The CDR3 DNA sequence: TGTGCCAGCAGCTTCGGCGGCAGTCCCTACGAGCAGTACTTC. It encodes CASSFGGSPYEQYF.

This clonotype was observed at least ten times. This rearrangement joins TRBV15 to TRBJ2-6; D is unclear. CDR3 length: 15 amino acids. Trimming shortened V by 0 bases and J by 2 bases, and 5 bases separated the two germline ends. From germline, CDR1 is LNHNV and CDR2 YYDKDF (reference sequence). CDR3 amino acids: CATSRDRAGANVLTF. The CDR3 region has the DNA TGTGCCACCAGCAGAGATCGGGCTGGGGCCAACGTCCTGACTTTC.

This clonotype was detected ten times or more. The rearrangement joins TRBV20-1 to TRBJ2-7; TRBD2 aligns across 8 bases. The CDR3 runs to 15 residues. Looked up from germline, CDR1 is DFQATT and CDR2 is SNEGSKA (reference sequence). V lost 2 bases and J lost 4; bases outside the gene matches: 10. CDR3 sequence: CSARPKRGLSYEQYF. CDR3 DNA: TGCAGTGCTAGACCTAAGCGGGGGCTTTCGTACGAGCAGTACTTC.

The genes are TRBV19 and TRBJ1-2; D gene unclear. CDR1 and CDR2 (germline): LNHDA, SQIVND (reference sequence). The CDR3 is 15 residues long. V gave up 0 bases and J gave up 2 bases, with 10 bases separating them. The CDR3 DNA reads TGTGCCAGTAGTATAGATCTGACTGTAAACTATGGCTACACCTTC. Translation gives CASSIDLTVNYGYTF.

The rearrangement links TRBV7-9 to TRBJ1-1; D uncertain. The CDR3 spans 13 residues. Germline CDR1 SEHNR, CDR2 FQNEAQ (reference sequence). The V end lost 5 bases, the J end lost 6 bases, and 13 bases lay between the germline ends. CDR3 coding DNA: TGTGCCAGCAGCCCCCGAGCGTTCGCTGAAGCTTTCTTT. It specifies CASSPRAFAEAFF.

In regard to this clonotype: Possible read error: a much larger clone is one base away. The chain carries TRBV7-8 and TRBJ2-1, with D perhaps matching TRBD2 (6 bases). The V gene lost 9 bases and the J gene lost 0 bases, with 18 bases spanning the gap. The CDR3 sequence is 16 residues long. Per the germline V gene, CDR1 is SGHVS and CDR2 is FQNEAQ. CDR3 region: CASVGCGGSSYNEQFF. The CDR3 DNA reads TGTGCCAGTGTGGGGTGTGGAGGGAGCTCCTACAATGAGCAGTTCTTC.

The chain has TRBV20-1 and TRBJ2-1; D is possibly TRBD1 (6 bases). The V end was cut by 5 bases, the J end by 5 bases, with 16 bases between. Germline CDR1 DFQATT, CDR2 SNEGSKA (reference sequence). The CDR3 spans 14 residues. The CDR3 is CSAPASTGDNEQFF. In DNA, the CDR3 is TGCAGTGCTCCCGCATCGACAGGTGACAATGAGCAGTTCTTC.

There are a few counts of this clonotype. Possible read error: a much larger clone is one base away. This chain links TRBV6-2 or TRBV6-3 with TRBJ2-1; the D is unclear. Trimming stripped 7 bases from V and 0 bases from J, with 7 bases between. CDR3 length equals 13 residues. Germline CDR1 is MNHEY and CDR2 is SVGEGT. For the CDR3, the DNA is TGTGCCAGCACCCCAGTCTCCTACAATGAGCAGTTCTTC. Residues: CASTPVSYNEQFF.

This clonotype has ten or more counts. The chain recombines TRBV7-9 with TRBJ2-4; D gene unclear. Trimming left V 5 bases short and J 9 bases short, with 11 bases between. This CDR3 is built from 12 residues. The germline V gene has CDR1 SEHNR and CDR2 FQNEAQ (reference sequence). CDR3 nucleotide sequence: TGTGCCAGCAGCCTCCACCCCCGCATTCAGTACTTC. Its protein is CASSLHPRIQYF.

This clonotype appeared a few times. V and J are TRBV7-8 and TRBJ2-7, with 8 bases lining up with TRBD1. Per the germline V gene, CDR1 is SGHVS and CDR2 is FQNEAQ. After removal of 4 bases from V and 1 base from J, the junction contained 6 bases not matched to a gene. The CDR3 is 15 amino acids. The CDR3 loop reads CASSSPDRASYEQYF. CDR3 nucleotide sequence: TGTGCCAGCAGCTCCCCGGACAGGGCATCCTACGAGCAGTACTTC.

The chain joins TRBV3-1 to TRBJ1-2; D gene ambiguous. The CDR3 is 11 residues long. V lost 1 base to trimming and J lost 8 bases, with 5 bases between them. Germline V lookup: CDR1 LGHDT, CDR2 YNNKEL (reference sequence). The chain's CDR3 is CASSQGHGYTF. In DNA form, the CDR3 reads TGTGCCAGCAGCCAAGGGCACGGCTACACCTTC.

This chain links TRBV10-3 with TRBJ1-1; TRBD1 is a possible D gene (5 bases). Trimming took 10 bases from V and 3 from J, leaving 15 bases between them. The germline V gene has CDR1 ENHRY and CDR2 SYGVKD. This CDR3 comprises 13 residues. The CDR3 protein is CASGRGEDTEAFF. The CDR3, as DNA: TGTGCCAGCGGGCGGGGGGAAGACACTGAAGCTTTCTTT.

This clonotype was counted ten times or more. The chain links TRBV7-2 to TRBJ2-3, with D unresolved. V dropped 5 bases and J dropped 1 base, with 16 bases sitting between them. CDR1 is SGHTA, CDR2 FQGNSA, per germline. This CDR3 comprises 16 residues. The CDR3, as DNA: TGTGCCAGCAGCCCCCGTGTCAGGCTGCGCACAGATACGCAGTATTTT. Translation: CASSPRVRLRTDTQYF.

The rearrangement joins TRBV15 to TRBJ1-4; D gene ambiguous. CDR3 size: 14 residues. CDR1 LNHNV and CDR2 YYDKDF come from the germline V gene (reference sequence). Trimming removed 3 bases from V and 8 bases from J, with 13 bases in between. The CDR3 reads CATSSFTNREKLFF. The CDR3 nucleotides read TGTGCCACCAGCAGCTTCACAAATAGGGAAAAACTGTTTTTT.

The chain employs TRBV7-9 and TRBJ1-3, with 7 bases aligning to TRBD1. The CDR3 sequence is 15 residues long. Trimming took 5 bases from V and 5 from J; bases not matched to a gene: 9. Germline CDR1 reads SEHNR; CDR2 reads FQNEAQ (reference sequence). CDR3 region: CASSQPQGPRNTIYF. The DNA for the CDR3 is TGTGCCAGCAGCCAACCACAGGGGCCCCGAAACACCATATATTTT.

The gene calls are TRBV15 and TRBJ2-5; D not certain. Trimming shortened V by 1 base and J by 2 bases, and 8 bases separated the two germline ends. CDR3 length: 14 amino acids. CDR1 and CDR2 (germline): LNHNV, YYDKDF (reference sequence). The CDR3 DNA reads TGTGCCACCAGCAGAGTGGATCGACAAGAGACCCAGTACTTC. Protein sequence: CATSRVDRQETQYF.

In its sample, this clonotype was seen many times. This rearrangement joins TRBV7-2 to TRBJ1-5; no clear D gene. CDR1 and CDR2 (germline): SGHTA, FQGNSA. This CDR3 is built from 14 residues. Trimming left V 1 base short and J 5 bases short, with 9 bases between. The CDR3, as DNA: TGTGCCAGCAGCTTAGTGCCTGGAGATCAGCCCCAGCATTTT. Protein sequence: CASSLVPGDQPQHF.

This chain links TRBV4-1 with TRBJ2-2, with D tentatively TRBD2 (6 bases). Germline V lookup: CDR1 MGHRA, CDR2 YSYEKL. The CDR3 is made up of 16 amino acids. Trimming cost V 0 bases and J 1 base, with 9 bases left between them. Here the CDR3 reads CASSQEARGNTGELFF. The CDR3 DNA reads TGCGCCAGCAGCCAAGAAGCGCGGGGGAACACCGGGGAGCTGTTTTTT.

This clonotype has a count of ten or more. J is TRBJ2-7 and V is TRBV5-5; D call uncertain. Germline V gives CDR1 SGHKS, CDR2 YYEKEE (reference sequence). Deletions cut 5 bases from V and 0 bases from J, with 3 bases between. CDR3 length equals 11 residues. In DNA form, the CDR3 reads TGTGCCAGCAGGGTCTCCTACGAGCAGTACTTC. It yields the protein CASRVSYEQYF.

About this clonotype: A much larger clone is a single base away; this may be a read error. The gene calls are TRBV29-1 and TRBJ1-1; no clear D gene. Between the trimmed V and J ends, which lost 3 bases and 4 bases, there was a span of 27 bases. This CDR3 contains 18 residues. The V gene's germline CDR1 is SQVTM and CDR2 ANQGSEA. The CDR3 DNA reads TGCAGCGTTGATCCCACCCGCACAAAACTTAACTGGGGCACTGAAGCTTTCTTT. This gives the protein CSVDPTRTKLNWGTEAFF.